Listed here are 26 T cell receptor beta chains from one sample, sequenced in a study of T cells in Graves' hyperthyroidism and ophthalmopathy. The CDR3 regions of TCR beta were amplified from RNA transcripts. Researchers ran a first-round RT-PCR on the TCR CDR3 using the HTBI primer set. TCRdb independently ran MiXCR on the multiplex PCR reads; one entry per CDR3 protein. This table holds about 300,000 distinct CDR3 sequences, less than 20% found once. Sequencing input: blood. These receptors came from a man aged 45 to 65 with Graves' ophthalmopathy.

The chain recombines TRBV4-1 with TRBJ1-4, with TRBD1 matching 7 bases. The CDR3 totals 15 residues. V gave up 5 bases and J gave up 3 bases; unmatched junction bases: 6. Germline CDR1 is MGHRA and CDR2 is YSYEKL. The CDR3 coding sequence is TGCGCCAGCAGCGTCATTCAGGGGGCTAATGAAAAACTGTTTTTT. It translates to CASSVIQGANEKLFF.

This clonotype was observed a few times. The chain has TRBV27 and TRBJ2-1, with D perhaps TRBD1 (5 bases). Deletions cut 8 bases from V and 3 bases from J, with 14 bases between. The length of the CDR3 is 14 residues. Germline assignment: CDR1 MNHEY and CDR2 SMNVEV (reference sequence). For the CDR3, the DNA is TGTGCCAGCCTGGCTAGGGGCGGCTACAATGAGCAGTTCTTC. Amino acids: CASLARGGYNEQFF.

The sample holds many counts of this clonotype. J is TRBJ2-3 and V is TRBV20-1; D is ambiguous. Trimming shortened V by 8 bases and J by 1 base, and 19 bases separated the two germline ends. Germline CDR1 and CDR2: DFQATT and SNEGSKA (reference sequence). This CDR3 has 15 residues. The CDR3 region is CSSQAGHEGTDTQYF. The DNA of the CDR3 is TGCAGTTCACAAGCCGGCCACGAGGGCACAGATACGCAGTATTTT.

This clonotype was observed a few times. The rearrangement links TRBV3-1 to TRBJ2-1; D may be TRBD1 (6 bases). V was clipped by 5 bases and J by 3 bases, with 20 bases between them. The V gene's germline CDR1 is LGHDT and CDR2 YNNKEL (reference sequence). The CDR3 consists of 17 residues. For the CDR3, the DNA is TGTGCCAGCAGCTACGACAGGCAAAAGCCCTTCTACAATGAGCAGTTCTTC. It specifies CASSYDRQKPFYNEQFF.

This clonotype was detected many times. The V call is TRBV28, the J call TRBJ2-7; D might be TRBD1 (6 bases). Germline V CDR1 and CDR2: MDHEN, SYDVKM. The CDR3 totals 13 residues. Deletions cut 6 bases from V and 6 bases from J, with 15 bases between. CDR3 region: CASRRLTGTEQYF. CDR3 DNA: TGTGCCAGCAGGCGGCTTACAGGGACCGAGCAGTACTTC.

The chain employs TRBV11-2 and TRBJ1-4; tentative D call: TRBD1 (5 bases). The length of the CDR3 is 15 residues. V was cut by 6 bases and J by 4 bases, with 15 bases left in between. CDR1 and CDR2 (germline): SGHAT, FQNNGV. CDR3 coding DNA: TGTGCCAGCAGTACCGCGGGACTTTATAATGAAAAACTGTTTTTT. It specifies CASSTAGLYNEKLFF. The whole variable domain, filled in from reference TRBV11-2 and TRBJ1-4, reads EAGVAQSPRYKIIEKRQSVAFWCNPISGHATLYWYQQILGQGPKLLIQFQNNGVVDDSQLPKDRFSAERLKGVDSTLKIQPAKLEDSAVYLCASSTAGLYNEKLFFGSGTQLSVL.

This clonotype turned up a few times. This chain joins TRBV19 and TRBJ2-1; weak D call: TRBD2 (5 bases). CDR3 size: 17 residues. Germline lookup yields CDR1 LNHDA and CDR2 SQIVND (reference sequence). V was clipped by 5 bases and J by 0 bases, with 17 bases between them. This CDR3 is CASSSGLPSSSYNEQFF. CDR3 sequence (DNA): TGTGCCAGTAGTTCTGGACTGCCCAGTAGCTCCTACAATGAGCAGTTCTTC.

The table lists this clonotype with many counts. This rearrangement joins TRBV11-2 to TRBJ1-1, with no clear D. Trimming removed 1 base at V and 4 bases at J, with 10 bases between. Germline CDR1 and CDR2: SGHAT and FQNNGV. CDR3 length: 14 residues. This CDR3 reads CASSLVGVGTEAFF. The CDR3 coding sequence is TGTGCCAGCAGCTTAGTCGGGGTGGGCACTGAAGCTTTCTTT.

The rearrangement joins TRBV6-5 to TRBJ1-4, with D unclear. Trimming took off 2 bases at V and 7 bases at J, with 14 bases between the two ends. CDR3 size: 15 residues. Germline V gives CDR1 MNHEY, CDR2 SVGAGI. The CDR3 bases are TGTGCCAGCAGTTACGTAAGGGCAGGCAGTGAAAAACTGTTTTTT. Encoded protein: CASSYVRAGSEKLFF.

The chain uses TRBV12-3 or TRBV12-4 and TRBJ2-1; tentative D call: TRBD2 (5 bases). Trimming shortened V by 5 bases and J by 9 bases, and 23 bases separated the two germline ends. The CDR3 contains 16 residues. The CDR3 reads CASSPLSVGYSGEQFF. The CDR3 region has the DNA TGTGCCAGCAGTCCACTTTCGGTGGGGTACAGCGGTGAGCAGTTCTTC.

This clonotype was counted ten times or more. The chain couples TRBV18 to TRBJ1-1, with D possibly TRBD1 on 6 matching bases. The length of the CDR3 is 14 residues. Trimming shortened V by 6 bases and J by 4 bases, and 15 bases separated the two germline ends. From germline, CDR1 is KGHSH and CDR2 LQKENI. The CDR3 reads CASSPRGLGTEAFF. The CDR3 DNA reads TGTGCCAGCTCCCCCAGGGGTCTGGGCACTGAAGCTTTCTTT.

This clonotype showed up many times. This chain's CDR3 is CASSWSLNTEAFF. The CDR3 DNA reads as TGTGCCAGCAGTTGGTCTTTGAACACTGAAGCTTTCTTT. This chain links TRBV28 with TRBJ1-1; the D is unclear. V was pared by 4 bases and J by 0 bases, with 6 bases between. From germline, CDR1 is MDHEN and CDR2 SYDVKM. CDR3 length: 13 residues.

This clonotype showed up just a few times. The chain recombines TRBV13 with TRBJ2-1; 9 bases are a match to TRBD2. The CDR3 is 15 amino acids. V was pared by 5 bases and J by 2 bases, with 4 bases of the junction left unmatched. Germline CDR1 is PRHDT and CDR2 is FYEKMQ (reference sequence). The CDR3 coding sequence is TGTGCCAGCAGCGCAGGACTAGCGCCCTACAATGAGCAGTTCTTC. Its protein product is CASSAGLAPYNEQFF. Complete variable domain (other parts from reference TRBV13 and TRBJ2-1): AAGVIQSPRHLIKEKRETATLKCYPIPRHDTVYWYQQGPGQDPQFLISFYEKMQSDKGSIPDRFSAQQFSDYHSELNMSSLELGDSALYFCASSAGLAPYNEQFFGPGTRLTVL.

This chain uses TRBV9 with TRBJ2-7; possibly TRBD2 for D (6 bases). Germline V CDR1 and CDR2: SGDLS, YYNGEE. With 4 bases removed from V and 3 bases from J, the gap between germline ends came to 14 bases. CDR3 size: 14 residues. The CDR3 protein is CASSLWGDGYEQYF. The CDR3 DNA sequence: TGTGCCAGCAGCCTCTGGGGGGACGGCTACGAGCAGTACTTC.

The chain is built from TRBV9 and TRBJ1-2, with D perhaps matching TRBD1 (6 bases). V was clipped by 0 bases and J by 0 bases, with 21 bases between them. The CDR3 runs 19 residues. Germline V gene data show CDR1 as SGDLS and CDR2 as YYNGEE. The CDR3 sequence is CASSVEARGAQGPNYGYTF. The DNA for the CDR3 is TGTGCCAGCAGCGTAGAAGCTCGGGGTGCACAGGGACCTAACTATGGCTACACCTTC.

In this sample, this clonotype turned up many times. V is TRBV6-1 and J is TRBJ1-1; 8 bases fit TRBD1. Germline lookup yields CDR1 MNHNS and CDR2 SASEGT. The CDR3 contains 13 residues. Unmatched junction bases numbered 11, after V lost 7 bases and J lost 10 bases. The CDR3 here is CASTRTGLNRAFF. CDR3 nucleotides: TGTGCCAGCACCAGGACAGGGCTGAATAGAGCTTTCTTT.

In this sample, this clonotype turned up many times. CDR3 bases: TGTGCCAGCAGTTCGCCACTAGCGGGAGGGTCAGAGACCCAGTACTTC. Protein: CASSSPLAGGSETQYF. The genes are TRBV12-3 or TRBV12-4 and TRBJ2-5; 13 bases are shared with TRBD2. The CDR3 loop spans 16 amino acids. J gave up 4 bases and V 4 bases, and 6 bases lay outside the gene matches.

This clonotype occurred many times. The chain combines TRBV5-1 with TRBJ2-7; 11 positions agree with TRBD1. The CDR3 runs 14 residues. The V segment lost 4 bases and the J segment 4 bases; nucleotides outside the gene matches: 4. Looked up from germline, CDR1 is SGHRS and CDR2 is YFSETQ. The CDR3 nucleotides are TGCGCCAGCAGCCCCGGGACAGGGGGTTACGAGCAGTACTTC. Translated, it gives CASSPGTGGYEQYF. Variable domain in full (rest from reference TRBV5-1 and TRBJ2-7): KAGVTQTPRYLIKTRGQQVTLSCSPISGHRSVSWYQQTPGQGLQFLFEYFSETQRNKGNFPGRFSGRQFSNSRSEMNVSTLELGDSALYLCASSPGTGGYEQYFGPGTRLTVT.

The chain couples TRBV15 to TRBJ1-1; 8 positions match TRBD1. This CDR3 is 16 amino acids long. V lost 2 bases to trimming and J lost 1 base; unmatched junction nucleotides: 6. CDR1 LNHNV and CDR2 YYDKDF come from the germline V gene (reference sequence). In DNA form, the CDR3 reads TGTGCCACCAGCAGATTCACCGGGACAGGGAACACTGAAGCTTTCTTT. This encodes CATSRFTGTGNTEAFF.

This clonotype came up many times. This sequence joins TRBV5-1 and TRBJ2-1, with D possibly matching TRBD1 (6 bases). Trimming stripped 0 bases from V and 8 bases from J, with 21 bases between. The CDR3 is made up of 17 amino acids. Per germline, CDR1 SGHRS and CDR2 YFSETQ. CDR3 sequence (DNA): TGCGCCAGCAGCTTGGGCAACCCGGGACACCTACGGGATGAGCAGTTCTTC. This gives the protein CASSLGNPGHLRDEQFF.

This clonotype has at least ten counts. The chain couples TRBV7-9 to TRBJ1-4; possibly TRBD1 for D (6 bases). Germline V gene data show CDR1 as SEHNR and CDR2 as FQNEAQ (reference sequence). The CDR3 consists of 16 residues. Between the trimmed V and J ends, which lost 4 bases and 7 bases, there was a span of 19 bases. The CDR3 DNA reads as TGTGCCAGCAGCTCCCCTGGGGGGGGCGCAGGTGAAAAACTGTTTTTT. This encodes CASSSPGGGAGEKLFF. Drawing the rest from reference TRBV7-9 and TRBJ1-4, the complete variable domain is DTGVSQNPRHKITKRGQNVTFRCDPISEHNRLYWYRQTLGQGPEFLTYFQNEAQLEKSRLLSDRFSAERPKGSFSTLEIQRTEQGDSAMYLCASSSPGGGAGEKLFFGSGTQLSVL.

This clonotype was recorded many times. V and J are TRBV7-3 and TRBJ1-1, with a tentative D call TRBD1 (5 bases). Trimming removed 5 bases from V and 6 bases from J, with 13 bases in between. The CDR3 has 13 amino acids. Germline assignment: CDR1 SGHTA and CDR2 FQGTGA. The CDR3 coding sequence is TGTGCCAGCAGCCGGGACGTCCAATCTGAAGCTTTCTTT. It yields the protein CASSRDVQSEAFF. Full variable domain (missing parts from reference TRBV7-3 and TRBJ1-1): GAGVSQTPSNKVTEKGKYVELRCDPISGHTALYWYRQSLGQGPEFLIYFQGTGAADDSGLPNDRFFAVRPEGSVSTLKIQRTERGDSAVYLCASSRDVQSEAFFGQGTRLTVV.

This sequence joins TRBV28 and TRBJ1-2; D ambiguous. V lost 8 bases and J lost 3, with 13 bases in between. The CDR3 consists of 13 residues. Germline V CDR1 and CDR2: MDHEN, SYDVKM. The CDR3 here is CASGWGGDYGYTF. The CDR3 nucleotides are TGTGCCAGCGGGTGGGGAGGTGACTATGGCTACACCTTC.

The V and J genes are TRBV5-6 and TRBJ2-7; weak D call: TRBD1 (6 bases). Germline-derived CDR1 and CDR2 are SGHDT and YYEEEE. The CDR3 consists of 16 residues. The V and J ends lost 4 bases and 5 bases respectively, with 22 bases between them. The CDR3 region is CASSLLRDTWGDEQYF. The CDR3 bases are TGTGCCAGCAGCCTCCTAAGGGACACGTGGGGCGACGAGCAGTACTTC.

The rearrangement joins TRBV24-1 to TRBJ2-3; 13 bases fit TRBD2. Trimming took 2 bases from V and 1 from J; bases not matched to a gene: 5. The CDR3 is made up of 18 amino acids. Germline V gene data show CDR1 as KGHDR and CDR2 as SFDVKD. The CDR3 reads CATSDSPGLAGGTDTQYF. The CDR3 bases are TGTGCCACCAGTGATTCCCCTGGACTAGCGGGAGGCACAGATACGCAGTATTTT.

This clonotype was counted a few times. The V gene is TRBV7-9, the J gene TRBJ2-1, with 16 bases that match TRBD2. Germline V gene sequence: CDR1 SEHNR, CDR2 FQNEAQ (reference sequence). V lost 6 bases, J lost 7 bases, and 3 bases stayed unmatched. The CDR3 runs to 15 residues. DNA of the CDR3: TGTGCCAGCAGGGGGACTAGCGGGAGGGCAAATGAGCAGTTCTTC. It translates to CASRGTSGRANEQFF.